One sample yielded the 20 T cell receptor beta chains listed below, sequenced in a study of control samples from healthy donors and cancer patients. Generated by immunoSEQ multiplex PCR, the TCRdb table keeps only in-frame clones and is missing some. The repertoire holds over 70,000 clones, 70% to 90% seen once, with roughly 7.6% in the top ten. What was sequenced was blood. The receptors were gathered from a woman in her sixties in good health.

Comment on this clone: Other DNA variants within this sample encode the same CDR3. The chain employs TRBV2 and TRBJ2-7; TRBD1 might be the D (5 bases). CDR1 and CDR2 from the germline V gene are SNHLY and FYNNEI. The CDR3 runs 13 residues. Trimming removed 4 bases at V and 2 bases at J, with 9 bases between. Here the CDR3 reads CASSVAGPYEQYF. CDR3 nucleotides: TGTGCCAGCAGTGTTGCAGGGCCCTACGAGCAGTACTTC.

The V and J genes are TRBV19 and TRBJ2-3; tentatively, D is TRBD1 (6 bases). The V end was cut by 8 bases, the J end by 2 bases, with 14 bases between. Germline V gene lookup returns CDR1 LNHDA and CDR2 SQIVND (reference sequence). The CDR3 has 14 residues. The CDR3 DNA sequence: TGTGCCAGTTCTGGGACACTCGCCACAGATACGCAGTATTTT. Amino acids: CASSGTLATDTQYF.

CDR3 protein: CASSQGMVSTGELFF. CDR3 in DNA: TGTGCCAGCAGCCAGGGGATGGTGAGCACCGGGGAGCTGTTTTTT. This rearrangement joins TRBV3-1 (or the pseudogene TRBV3-2) to TRBJ2-2; D gene uncertain. The germline V and J ends were trimmed by 3 bases and 4 bases, with 12 bases remaining between them. Germline lookup yields CDR1 LGHDT and CDR2 YNNKEL (reference sequence). The CDR3 sequence is 15 residues long.

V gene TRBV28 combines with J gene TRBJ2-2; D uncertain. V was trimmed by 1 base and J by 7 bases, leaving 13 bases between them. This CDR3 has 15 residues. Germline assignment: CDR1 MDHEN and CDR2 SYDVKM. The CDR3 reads CASSLFAENDGELFF. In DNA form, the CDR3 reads TGTGCCAGCAGTTTATTCGCGGAGAACGACGGGGAGCTGTTTTTT.

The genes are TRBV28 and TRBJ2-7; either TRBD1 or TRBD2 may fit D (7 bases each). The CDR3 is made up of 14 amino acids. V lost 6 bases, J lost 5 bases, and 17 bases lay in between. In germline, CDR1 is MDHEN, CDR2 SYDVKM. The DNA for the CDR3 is TGTGCCAGCAGGCCCCAGGGGGGGGGCCACGAGCAGTACTTC. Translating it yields CASRPQGGGHEQYF.

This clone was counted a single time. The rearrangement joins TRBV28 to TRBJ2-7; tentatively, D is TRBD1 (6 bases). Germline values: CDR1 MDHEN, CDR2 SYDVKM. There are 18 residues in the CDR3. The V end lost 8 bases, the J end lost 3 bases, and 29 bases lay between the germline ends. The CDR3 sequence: CASSTGQLRTHSDYEQYF. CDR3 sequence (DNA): TGTGCCAGCTCCACAGGGCAACTGAGGACACACTCGGACTACGAGCAGTACTTC. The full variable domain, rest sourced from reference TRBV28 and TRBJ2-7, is DVKVTQSSRYLVKRTGEKVFLECVQDMDHENMFWYRQDPGLGLRLIYFSYDVKMKEKGDIPEGYSVSREKKERFSLILESASTNQTSMYLCASSTGQLRTHSDYEQYFGPGTRLTVT.

CDR3 nucleotides: TGTGCCAGCAGCCAAGATAGCGGGGGCTACAATGAGCAGTTCTTC. It yields the protein CASSQDSGGYNEQFF. The rearrangement joins TRBV3-1 (or the pseudogene TRBV3-2) to TRBJ2-1, with 9 positions matching TRBD2. The CDR3 loop spans 15 amino acids. The V gene end was trimmed by 0 bases and the J gene end by 3 bases; junction bases not matched to a gene: 0. The V gene's germline CDR1 is LGHDT and CDR2 YNNKEL (reference sequence).

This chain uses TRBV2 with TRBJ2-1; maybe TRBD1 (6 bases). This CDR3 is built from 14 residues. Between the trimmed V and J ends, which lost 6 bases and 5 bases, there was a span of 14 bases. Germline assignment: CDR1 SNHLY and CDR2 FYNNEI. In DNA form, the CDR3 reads TGTGCCAGCAGGGGGGCGGAAGAGGACAATGAGCAGTTCTTC. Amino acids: CASRGAEEDNEQFF.

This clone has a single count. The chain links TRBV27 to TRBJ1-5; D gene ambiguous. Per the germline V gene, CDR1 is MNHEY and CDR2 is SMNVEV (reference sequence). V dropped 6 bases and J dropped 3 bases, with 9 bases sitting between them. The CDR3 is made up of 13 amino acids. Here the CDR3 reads CASSTGANQPQHF. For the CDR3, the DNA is TGTGCCAGCAGCACGGGAGCCAATCAGCCCCAGCATTTT.

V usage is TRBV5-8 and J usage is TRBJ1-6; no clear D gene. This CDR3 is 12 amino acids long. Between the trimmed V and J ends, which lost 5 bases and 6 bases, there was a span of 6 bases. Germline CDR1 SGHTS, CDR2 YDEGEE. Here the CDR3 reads CASSRANSPLHF. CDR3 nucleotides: TGTGCCAGCAGTCGGGCTAATTCACCCCTCCACTTT.

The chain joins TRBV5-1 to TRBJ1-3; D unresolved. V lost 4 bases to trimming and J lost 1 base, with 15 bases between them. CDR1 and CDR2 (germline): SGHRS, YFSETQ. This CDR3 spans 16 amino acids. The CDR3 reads CASSGGPLGSGNTIYF. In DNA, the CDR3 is TGCGCCAGCAGCGGTGGTCCTTTGGGATCTGGAAACACCATATATTTT.

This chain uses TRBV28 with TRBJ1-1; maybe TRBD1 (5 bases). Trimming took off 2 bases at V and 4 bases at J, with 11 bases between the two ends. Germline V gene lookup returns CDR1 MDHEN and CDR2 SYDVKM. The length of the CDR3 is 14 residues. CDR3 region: CASSLTQGRTEAFF. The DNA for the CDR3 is TGTGCCAGCAGTTTAACCCAGGGCCGCACTGAAGCTTTCTTT.

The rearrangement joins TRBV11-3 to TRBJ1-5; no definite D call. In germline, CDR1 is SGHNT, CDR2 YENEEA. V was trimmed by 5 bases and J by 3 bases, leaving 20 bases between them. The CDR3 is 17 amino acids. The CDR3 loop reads CASSLNVTPYYNQPQHF. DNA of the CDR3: TGTGCCAGCAGCCTAAATGTGACACCGTACTACAATCAGCCCCAGCATTTT.

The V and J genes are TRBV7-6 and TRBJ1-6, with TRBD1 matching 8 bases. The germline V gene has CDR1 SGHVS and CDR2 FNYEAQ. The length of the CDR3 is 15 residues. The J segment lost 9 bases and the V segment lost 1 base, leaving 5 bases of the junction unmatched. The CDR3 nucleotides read TGTGCCAGCAGCTTAGGGACAGGGAGGGGTTCACCCCTCCACTTT. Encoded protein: CASSLGTGRGSPLHF.

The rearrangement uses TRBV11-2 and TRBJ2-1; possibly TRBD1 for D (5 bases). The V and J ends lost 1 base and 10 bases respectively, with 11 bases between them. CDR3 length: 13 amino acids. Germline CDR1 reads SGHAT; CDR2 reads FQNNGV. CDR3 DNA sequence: TGTGCCAGCAGCTTAGCCTTCACAGGCGAGCAGTTCTTC. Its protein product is CASSLAFTGEQFF. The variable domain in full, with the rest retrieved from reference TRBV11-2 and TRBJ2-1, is EAGVAQSPRYKIIEKRQSVAFWCNPISGHATLYWYQQILGQGPKLLIQFQNNGVVDDSQLPKDRFSAERLKGVDSTLKIQPAKLEDSAVYLCASSLAFTGEQFFGPGTRLTVL.

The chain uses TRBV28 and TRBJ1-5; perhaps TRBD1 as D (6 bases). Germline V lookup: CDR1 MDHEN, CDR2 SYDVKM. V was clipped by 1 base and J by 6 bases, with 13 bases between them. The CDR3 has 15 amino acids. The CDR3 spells CASSLFRGARQPQHF. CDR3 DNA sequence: TGTGCCAGCAGTTTATTCCGGGGGGCGCGTCAGCCCCAGCATTTT.

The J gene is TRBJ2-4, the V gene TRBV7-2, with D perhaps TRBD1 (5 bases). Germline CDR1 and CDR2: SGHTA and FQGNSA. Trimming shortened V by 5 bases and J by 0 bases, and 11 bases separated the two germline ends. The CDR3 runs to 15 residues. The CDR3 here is CASSIRGVAKNIQYF. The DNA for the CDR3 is TGTGCCAGCAGCATTAGGGGTGTAGCCAAAAACATTCAGTACTTC.

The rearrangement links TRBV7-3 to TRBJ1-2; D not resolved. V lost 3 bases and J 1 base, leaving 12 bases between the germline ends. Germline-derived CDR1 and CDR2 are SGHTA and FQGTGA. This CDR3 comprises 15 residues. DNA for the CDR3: TGTGCCAGCAGCTTGGGATTACCTCTTAACTATGGCTACACCTTC. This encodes CASSLGLPLNYGYTF.

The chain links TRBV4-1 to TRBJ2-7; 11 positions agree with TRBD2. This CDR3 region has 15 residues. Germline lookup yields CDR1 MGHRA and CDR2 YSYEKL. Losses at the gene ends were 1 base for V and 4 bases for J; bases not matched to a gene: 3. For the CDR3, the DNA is TGCGCCAGCAGCCAAGTCGGGACTAGCGGTTACGAGCAGTACTTC. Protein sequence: CASSQVGTSGYEQYF.

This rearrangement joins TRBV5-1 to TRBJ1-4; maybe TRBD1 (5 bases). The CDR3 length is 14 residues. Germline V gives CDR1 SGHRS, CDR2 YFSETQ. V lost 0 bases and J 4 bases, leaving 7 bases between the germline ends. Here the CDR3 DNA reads TGCGCCAGCAGCTTGGACAGGATTAATGAAAAACTGTTTTTT. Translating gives CASSLDRINEKLFF. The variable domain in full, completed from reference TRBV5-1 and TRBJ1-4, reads KAGVTQTPRYLIKTRGQQVTLSCSPISGHRSVSWYQQTPGQGLQFLFEYFSETQRNKGNFPGRFSGRQFSNSRSEMNVSTLELGDSALYLCASSLDRINEKLFFGSGTQLSVL.